The clone carrying this TCR beta chain was counted once. The primer mix had 60 Vbeta and 13 Jbeta primers. Assay: immunoSEQ multiplex PCR; the TCRdb copy retains only in-frame clones and omits some. The data contain tens of thousands of clones, roughly 72% of them singletons. These data belong to a study of cytomegalovirus exposure and HLA in healthy donors. V lost 3 bases and J lost 5; bases outside the gene matches: 16. Germline V lookup: CDR1 SNHLY, CDR2 FYNNEI. This CDR3 region has 19 residues. The TCR originated in a woman aged 45 to 65 in good health and CMV-seropositive. J is TRBJ2-1 and V is TRBV2; TRBD2 matches at 10 bases. Sequencing input: PBMCs. In nucleotides, the CDR3 is TGTGCCAGCAGTGAGTTGGAAGCGGGAGGGCTTTCGTTCCACAATGAGCAGTTCTTC. It is translated as CASSELEAGGLSFHNEQFF.